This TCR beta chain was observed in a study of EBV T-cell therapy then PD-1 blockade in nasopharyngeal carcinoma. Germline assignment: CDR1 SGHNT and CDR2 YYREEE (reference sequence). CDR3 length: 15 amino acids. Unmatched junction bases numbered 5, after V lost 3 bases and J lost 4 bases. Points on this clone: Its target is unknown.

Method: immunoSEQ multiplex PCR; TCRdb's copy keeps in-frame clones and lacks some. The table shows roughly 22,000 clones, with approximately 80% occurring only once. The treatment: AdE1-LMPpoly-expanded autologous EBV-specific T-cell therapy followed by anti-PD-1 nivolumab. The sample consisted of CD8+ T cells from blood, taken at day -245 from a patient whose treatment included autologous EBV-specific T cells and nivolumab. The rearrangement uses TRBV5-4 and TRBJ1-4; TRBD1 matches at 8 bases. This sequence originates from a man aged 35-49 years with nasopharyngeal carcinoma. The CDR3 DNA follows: TGTGCCAGCAGCTCCTCGGACAGGGTTAATGAAAAACTGTTTTTT. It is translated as CASSSSDRVNEKLFF.